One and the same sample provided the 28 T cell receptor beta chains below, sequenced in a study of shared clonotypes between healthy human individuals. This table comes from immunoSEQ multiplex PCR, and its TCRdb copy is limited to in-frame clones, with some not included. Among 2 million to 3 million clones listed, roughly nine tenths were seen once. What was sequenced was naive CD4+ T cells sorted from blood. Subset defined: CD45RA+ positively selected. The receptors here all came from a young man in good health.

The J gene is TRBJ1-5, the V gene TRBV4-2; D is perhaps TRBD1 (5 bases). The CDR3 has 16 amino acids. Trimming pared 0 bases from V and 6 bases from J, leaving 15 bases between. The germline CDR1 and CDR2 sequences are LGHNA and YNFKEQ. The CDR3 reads CASSQDMWQGGQPQHF. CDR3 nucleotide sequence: TGTGCCAGCAGCCAAGATATGTGGCAGGGCGGTCAGCCCCAGCATTTT.

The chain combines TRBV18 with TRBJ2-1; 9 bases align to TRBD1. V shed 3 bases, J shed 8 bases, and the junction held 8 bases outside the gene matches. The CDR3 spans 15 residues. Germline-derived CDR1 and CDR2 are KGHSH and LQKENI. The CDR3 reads CASSPGQGGGDEQFF. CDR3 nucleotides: TGTGCCAGCTCACCGGGACAGGGTGGGGGCGATGAGCAGTTCTTC.

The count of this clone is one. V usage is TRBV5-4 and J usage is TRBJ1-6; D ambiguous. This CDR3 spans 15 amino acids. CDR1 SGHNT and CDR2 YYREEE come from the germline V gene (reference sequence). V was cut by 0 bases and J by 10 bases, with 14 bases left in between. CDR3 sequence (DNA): TGTGCCAGCAGCTTGGTGGGCGGAGGAGGGTCACCCCTCCACTTT. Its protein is CASSLVGGGGSPLHF.

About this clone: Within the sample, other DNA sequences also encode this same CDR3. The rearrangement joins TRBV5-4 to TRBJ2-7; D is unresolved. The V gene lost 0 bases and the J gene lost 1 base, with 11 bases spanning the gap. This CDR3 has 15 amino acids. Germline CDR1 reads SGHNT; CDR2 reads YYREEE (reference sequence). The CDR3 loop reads CASSLGGPGSYEQYF. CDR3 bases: TGTGCCAGCAGCTTGGGTGGTCCCGGATCCTACGAGCAGTACTTC.

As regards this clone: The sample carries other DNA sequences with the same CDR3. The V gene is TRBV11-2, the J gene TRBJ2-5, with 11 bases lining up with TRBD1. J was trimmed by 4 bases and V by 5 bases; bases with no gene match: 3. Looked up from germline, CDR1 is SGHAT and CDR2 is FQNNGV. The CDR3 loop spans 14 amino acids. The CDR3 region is CASSPGTGGETQYF. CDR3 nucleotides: TGTGCCAGCAGCCCCGGGACAGGGGGAGAGACCCAGTACTTC.

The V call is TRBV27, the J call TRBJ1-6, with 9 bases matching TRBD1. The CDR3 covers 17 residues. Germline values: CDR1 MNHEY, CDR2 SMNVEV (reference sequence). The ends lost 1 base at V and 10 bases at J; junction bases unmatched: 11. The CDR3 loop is CASSLWNDRGSRSPLHF. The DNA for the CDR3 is TGTGCCAGCAGTTTATGGAACGACAGGGGGTCGAGGTCACCCCTCCACTTT.

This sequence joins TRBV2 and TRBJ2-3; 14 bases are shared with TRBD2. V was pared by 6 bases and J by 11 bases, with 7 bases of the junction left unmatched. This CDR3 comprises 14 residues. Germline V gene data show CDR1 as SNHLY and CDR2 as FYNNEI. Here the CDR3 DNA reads TGTGCCAGCAGGCTGACTAGCGGGGGGGCCATGCAGTATTTT. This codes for CASRLTSGGAMQYF.

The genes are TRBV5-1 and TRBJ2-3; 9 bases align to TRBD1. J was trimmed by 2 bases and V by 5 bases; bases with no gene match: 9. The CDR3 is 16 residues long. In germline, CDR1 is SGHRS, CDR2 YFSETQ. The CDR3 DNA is TGCGCCAGCAGTTCACAGGGGGCTGGGACCACAGATACGCAGTATTTT. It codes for CASSSQGAGTTDTQYF.

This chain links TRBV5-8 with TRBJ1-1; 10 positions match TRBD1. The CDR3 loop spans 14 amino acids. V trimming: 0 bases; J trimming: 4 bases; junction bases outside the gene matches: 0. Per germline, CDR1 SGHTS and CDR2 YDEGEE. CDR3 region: CASSLGQGATEAFF. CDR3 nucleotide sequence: TGTGCCAGCAGCTTGGGACAGGGGGCCACTGAAGCTTTCTTT.

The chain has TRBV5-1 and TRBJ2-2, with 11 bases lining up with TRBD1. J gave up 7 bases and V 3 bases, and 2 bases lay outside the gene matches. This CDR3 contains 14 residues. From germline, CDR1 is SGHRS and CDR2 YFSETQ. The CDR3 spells CASSWDRGIGELFF. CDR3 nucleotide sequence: TGCGCCAGCAGCTGGGACAGGGGGATCGGGGAGCTGTTTTTT.

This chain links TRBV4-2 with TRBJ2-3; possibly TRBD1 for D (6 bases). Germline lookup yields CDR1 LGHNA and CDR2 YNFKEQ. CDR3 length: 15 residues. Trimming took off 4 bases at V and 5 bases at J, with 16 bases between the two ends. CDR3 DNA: TGTGCCAGCAGCCGAGTGGGGGCCACTGAAGATACGCAGTATTTT. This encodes CASSRVGATEDTQYF.

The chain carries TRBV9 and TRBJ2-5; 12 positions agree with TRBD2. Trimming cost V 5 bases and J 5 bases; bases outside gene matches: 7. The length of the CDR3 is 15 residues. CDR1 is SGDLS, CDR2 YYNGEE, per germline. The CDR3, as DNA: TGTGCCAGCAGGGCCGGACTAGCGGGAAGTGAGACCCAGTACTTC. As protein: CASRAGLAGSETQYF.

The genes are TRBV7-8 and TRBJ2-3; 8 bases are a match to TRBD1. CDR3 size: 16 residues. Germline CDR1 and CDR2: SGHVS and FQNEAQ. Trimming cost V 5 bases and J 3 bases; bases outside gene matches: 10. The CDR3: CASSTLTGVQTDTQYF. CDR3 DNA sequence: TGTGCCAGCAGCACCCTGACAGGGGTTCAGACAGATACGCAGTATTTT.

The DNA of the CDR3 is TGCGCCAGCAGGATTTCGAGCCGTGGAGATCAGCCCCAGCATTTT. Translating gives CASRISSRGDQPQHF. This rearrangement joins TRBV10-2 to TRBJ1-5; no firm D call. From germline, CDR1 is WSHSY and CDR2 SAAADI. The CDR3 spans 15 residues. V gave up 6 bases and J gave up 5 bases, with 17 bases separating them.

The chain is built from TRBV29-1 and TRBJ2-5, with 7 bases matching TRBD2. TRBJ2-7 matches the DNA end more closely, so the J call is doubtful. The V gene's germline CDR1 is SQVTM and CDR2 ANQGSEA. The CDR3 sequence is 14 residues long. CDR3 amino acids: CSVSSGAGNHEQYF. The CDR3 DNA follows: TGCAGCGTTAGCAGCGGGGCAGGGAACCACGAGCAGTACTTC.

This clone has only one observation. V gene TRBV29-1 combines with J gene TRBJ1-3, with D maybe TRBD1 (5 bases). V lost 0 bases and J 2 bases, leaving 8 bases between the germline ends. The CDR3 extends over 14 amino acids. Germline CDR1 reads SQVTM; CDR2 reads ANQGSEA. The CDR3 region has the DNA TGCAGCGTTGAAGAGGGGGATACTGGAAACACCATATATTTT. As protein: CSVEEGDTGNTIYF. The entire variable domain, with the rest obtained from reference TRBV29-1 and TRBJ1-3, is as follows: SAVISQKPSRDICQRGTSLTIQCQVDSQVTMMFWYRQQPGQSLTLIATANQGSEATYESGFVIDKFPISRPNLTFSTLTVSNMSPEDSSIYLCSVEEGDTGNTIYFGEGSWLTVV.

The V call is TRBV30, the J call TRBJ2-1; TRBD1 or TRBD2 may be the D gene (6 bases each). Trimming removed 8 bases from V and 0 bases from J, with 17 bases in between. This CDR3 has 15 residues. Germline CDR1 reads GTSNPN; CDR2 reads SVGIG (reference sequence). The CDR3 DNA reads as TGTGCCCGCGTAGGGGGGCTAGGCTCCTACAATGAGCAGTTCTTC. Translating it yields CARVGGLGSYNEQFF.

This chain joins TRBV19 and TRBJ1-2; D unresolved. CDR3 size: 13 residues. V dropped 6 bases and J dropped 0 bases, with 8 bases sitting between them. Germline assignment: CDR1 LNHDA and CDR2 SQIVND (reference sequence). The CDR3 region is CASRLGANYGYTF. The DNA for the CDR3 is TGTGCCAGTAGATTGGGAGCTAACTATGGCTACACCTTC.

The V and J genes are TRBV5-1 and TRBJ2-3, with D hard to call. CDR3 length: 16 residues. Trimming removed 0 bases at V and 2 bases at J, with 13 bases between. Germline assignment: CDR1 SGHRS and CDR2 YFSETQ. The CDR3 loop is CASSLVGFSPTDTQYF. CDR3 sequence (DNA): TGCGCCAGCAGCTTGGTTGGGTTTAGCCCCACAGATACGCAGTATTTT.

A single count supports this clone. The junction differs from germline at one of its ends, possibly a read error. The CDR3 region has the DNA TGTGCCAGCAGGGAAGCCCAGACAGGGGGTTACTTTCAAGGCTACACCTTC. This sequence encodes CASREAQTGGYFQGYTF. The V and J genes are TRBV6-1 and TRBJ1-2; 9 nucleotides line up with TRBD1. The CDR3 contains 17 residues. The V gene's germline CDR1 is MNHNS and CDR2 SASEGT.

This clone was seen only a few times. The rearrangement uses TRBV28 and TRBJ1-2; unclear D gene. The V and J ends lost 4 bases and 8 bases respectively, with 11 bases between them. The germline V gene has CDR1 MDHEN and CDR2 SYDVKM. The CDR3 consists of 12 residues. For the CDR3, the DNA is TGTGCCAGCAGTTGGTCCAGAGGCGGCTACACCTTC. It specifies CASSWSRGGYTF.

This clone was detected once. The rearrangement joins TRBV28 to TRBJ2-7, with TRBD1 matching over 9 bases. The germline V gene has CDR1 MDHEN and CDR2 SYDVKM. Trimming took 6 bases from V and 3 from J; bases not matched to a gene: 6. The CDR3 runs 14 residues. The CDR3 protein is CASSRQGVVYEQYF. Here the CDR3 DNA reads TGTGCCAGCAGCCGACAGGGGGTGGTCTACGAGCAGTACTTC.

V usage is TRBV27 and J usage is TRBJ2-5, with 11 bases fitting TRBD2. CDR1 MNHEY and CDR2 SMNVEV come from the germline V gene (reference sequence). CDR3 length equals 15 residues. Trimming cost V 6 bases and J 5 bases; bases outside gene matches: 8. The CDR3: CASRVAGGPGETQYF. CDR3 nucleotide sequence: TGTGCCAGCAGGGTAGCGGGGGGGCCCGGGGAGACCCAGTACTTC.

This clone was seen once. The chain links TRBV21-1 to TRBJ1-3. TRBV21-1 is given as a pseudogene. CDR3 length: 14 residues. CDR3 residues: CASSKVDFRNTIYF. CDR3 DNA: TGTGCCAGCAGCAAAGTGGACTTTAGAAACACCATATATTTT.

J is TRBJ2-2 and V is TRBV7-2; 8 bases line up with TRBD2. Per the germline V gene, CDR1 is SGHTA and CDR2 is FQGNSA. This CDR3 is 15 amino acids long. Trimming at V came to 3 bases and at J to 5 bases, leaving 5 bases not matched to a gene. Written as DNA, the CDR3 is TGTGCCAGCAGCTTTCGGGGACTAGTGACCGGGGAGCTGTTTTTT. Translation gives CASSFRGLVTGELFF.

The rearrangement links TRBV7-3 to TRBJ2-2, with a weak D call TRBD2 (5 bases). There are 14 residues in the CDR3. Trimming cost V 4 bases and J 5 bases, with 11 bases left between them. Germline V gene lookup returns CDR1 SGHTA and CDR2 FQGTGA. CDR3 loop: CASSSLTSTGELFF. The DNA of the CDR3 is TGTGCCAGCAGCTCCCTAACTAGTACCGGGGAGCTGTTTTTT.

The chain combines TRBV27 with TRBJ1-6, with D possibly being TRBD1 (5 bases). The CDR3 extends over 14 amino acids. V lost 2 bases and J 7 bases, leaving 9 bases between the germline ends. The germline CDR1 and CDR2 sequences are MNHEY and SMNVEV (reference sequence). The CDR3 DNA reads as TGTGCCAGCAGTTTAGGGGGGGACAATTCACCCCTCCACTTT. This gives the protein CASSLGGDNSPLHF.

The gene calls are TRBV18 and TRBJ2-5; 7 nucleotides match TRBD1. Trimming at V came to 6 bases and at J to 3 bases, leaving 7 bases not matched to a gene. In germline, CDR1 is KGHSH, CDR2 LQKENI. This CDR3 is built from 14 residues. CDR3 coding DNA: TGTGCCAGCTCGCTGGGACAGACTAAAGAGACCCAGTACTTC. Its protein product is CASSLGQTKETQYF.